This is a list of T cell receptor beta chains from one sample in a study of cytomegalovirus exposure and HLA in healthy donors. The data were produced by immunoSEQ multiplex PCR, yet TCRdb's version contains in-frame clones alone and is incomplete. This sample carries just over 85,000 clones, over 60% of them seen once, and the ten largest clones take less than 4%. What was sequenced was PBMCs. Receptors were obtained from a middle-aged man in good health and CMV-seronegative. Both conserved end residues are part of each CDR3. Each record gives: CDR3 DNA, CDR3 protein, D gene, clone size, V gene, J gene. The D gene is left open where the match is weak. A clone size is listed for some rows: how often the clone was seen (once, few, many), or a class if it is expanded.

TGCGCCAGCAGCGGGGACAGCTCCTACGAGCAGTACTTC	CASSGDSSYEQYF	TRBD1	NA	TRBV5-1	TRBJ2-7
TGTGCCAGCAGCGTCGGGACAGGGCCGTACGAGCAGTACTTC	CASSVGTGPYEQYF	TRBD1	few	TRBV9	TRBJ2-7
TGCGCCAGCAGCTACACCCCGGGACAGTCCTACGAGCAGTACTTC	CASSYTPGQSYEQYF	TRBD1	NA	TRBV4-1	TRBJ2-7
TGTGCCAGCAGCTTGACAGGGGGGCTAAACACTGAAGCTTTCTTT	CASSLTGGLNTEAFF	TRBD1	few	TRBV7-6	TRBJ1-1
TGTGCCAGCAGCCGATCCAGGGGGCTAACTGAAGCTTTCTTT	CASSRSRGLTEAFF	TRBD1	NA	TRBV11-2	TRBJ1-1
TGCGCCAGCAGTGAAGATATTGGACAGAACTATGGCTACACCTTC	CASSEDIGQNYGYTF	NA	NA	TRBV4-3	TRBJ1-2
TGTGCCAGCAGCGTAGAATTGGCGGGGAGGGACGAGCAGTACTTC	CASSVELAGRDEQYF	TRBD2	NA	TRBV9	TRBJ2-7
TGTGCCAGCTCCAAGACTAGCACAGATACGCAGTATTTT	CASSKTSTDTQYF	NA	NA	TRBV18	TRBJ2-3
TGCGCCAGCAGCCGGGACAGATTGAACACTGAAGCTTTCTTT	CASSRDRLNTEAFF	TRBD1	NA	TRBV4-1	TRBJ1-1
TGCAGCGCCTCGGACACCTACGAGCAGTACTTC	CSASDTYEQYF	NA	NA	TRBV29-1	TRBJ2-7
TGTGCCAGCAGCGAGGGAGCGGGTGCAGCAACTAATGAAAAACTGTTTTTT	CASSEGAGAATNEKLFF	NA	many	TRBV9	TRBJ1-4
TGTGCCAGCAGCCTAAACAGGGATAATGAGCAGTTCTTC	CASSLNRDNEQFF	NA	NA	TRBV7-3	TRBJ2-1
TGTGCCAGCAGCTTTGGCGGGACAGGGGCCCGTGGGTACTTC	CASSFGGTGARGYF	TRBD1	few	TRBV5-5	TRBJ2-4
TGTGCCAGCGGCCAGGAGGGAAGGGCTTTAATGTATACGCAGTATTTT	CASGQEGRALMYTQYF	NA	NA	TRBV27	TRBJ2-3
TGTGCCAGCAGCCGGGGCGTGCAGGGGGGTCGAGAGACCCAGTACTTC	CASSRGVQGGRETQYF	NA	once	TRBV14	TRBJ2-5
TGTGCCAGCAGCTCGGCAGGGTTGAACACTGAAGCTTTCTTT	CASSSAGLNTEAFF	NA	NA	TRBV7-9	TRBJ1-1
TGTGCCAGTACGGGGGTCAGGAGGGAGACCCAGTACTTC	CASTGVRRETQYF	NA	NA	TRBV19	TRBJ2-5
TGTGCCAGCAGTGCGATCGGGGTGCGCTCCTACAATGAGCAGTTCTTC	CASSAIGVRSYNEQFF	NA	NA	TRBV27	TRBJ2-1
TGTGCCAGCGGGACAGTCACAGATACGCAGTATTTT	CASGTVTDTQYF	TRBD1	NA	TRBV6-5	TRBJ2-3
TGCAGCGTCCGGGCAGGGATCATAAACACTGAAGCTTTCTTT	CSVRAGIINTEAFF	NA	NA	TRBV29-1	TRBJ1-1
TGTGCCAGCAGCCAAGAGTGGGCGGGCGGGGGTTCCTCAGAGACCCAGTACTTC	CASSQEWAGGGSSETQYF	TRBD2	few	TRBV4-2	TRBJ2-5
TGTGCCAGCAGTCTATCACAAAATAGGGGCCACGAGCAGTACTTC	CASSLSQNRGHEQYF	NA	NA	TRBV7-9	TRBJ2-7
TGTGCCAGCAGCCCCAAACTAGCGGGGAGCACAGATACGCAGTATTTT	CASSPKLAGSTDTQYF	TRBD2	NA	TRBV7-9	TRBJ2-3
TGCGCCAGCAGCCAACGGGGGGCATCAGATACGCAGTATTTT	CASSQRGASDTQYF	NA	NA	TRBV4-1	TRBJ2-3
TGTGCCAGCAGTTTCGCGGTAGGGGGCGAGGGGGAGACCCAGTACTTC	CASSFAVGGEGETQYF	TRBD1	NA	TRBV27	TRBJ2-5
TGTGCCAGCAGCGCCGGACTAGCGGGGGGGCCGGAAGCCTACGAGCAGTACTTC	CASSAGLAGGPEAYEQYF	TRBD2	NA	TRBV7-8	TRBJ2-7
TGTGCCAGCAGTTTAGCGGAAGAAGCTTTCTTT	CASSLAEEAFF	NA	NA	TRBV28	TRBJ1-1
TGTGCCAGTAGTGACAGGGACTTACGGCAGCCCCAGCATTTT	CASSDRDLRQPQHF	TRBD1	NA	TRBV19	TRBJ1-5
TGTGCCAGCAGCGTGGACAGGGGGTTTACCTACGAGCAGTACTTC	CASSVDRGFTYEQYF	TRBD1	NA	TRBV2	TRBJ2-7
TGTGCCAGCAGCGTAGGGCAGGGTTTGAACACTGAAGCTTTCTTT	CASSVGQGLNTEAFF	NA	NA	TRBV9	TRBJ1-1
TGTGCCAGCAACGACAGGGCCACTGAAGCTTTCTTT	CASNDRATEAFF	TRBD1	NA	TRBV7-2	TRBJ1-1
TGTGCCAGCAGCCAAGGGACAGCTAATCAGCCCCAGCATTTT	CASSQGTANQPQHF	TRBD1	NA	TRBV7-3	TRBJ1-5
TGTGCCAGCAGTTTACTGACTAGCGGGGGAACTGGGGAGCTGTTTTTT	CASSLLTSGGTGELFF	TRBD2	NA	TRBV27	TRBJ2-2
TGTGCCAGCAGCTCGACGGACAACATGAACACTGAAGCTTTCTTT	CASSSTDNMNTEAFF	NA	NA	TRBV7-8	TRBJ1-1
TGTGCCAGCAGCCAAGATCAGGGTGTGGGGACCCAGTACTTC	CASSQDQGVGTQYF	NA	NA	TRBV14	TRBJ2-5
TGTGCCAGCAGCGCCCACGGGGGGGGCAGGAATGGCTACACCTTC	CASSAHGGGRNGYTF	NA	NA	TRBV9	TRBJ1-2
TGTGCCAGCAGCTTAATGACTAGCGGGTCTCCGGGCACAGATACGCAGTATTTT	CASSLMTSGSPGTDTQYF	TRBD2	NA	TRBV13	TRBJ2-3
TGCAGTGCTAGCCCAGGGGCGGAAGCTTTCTTT	CSASPGAEAFF	NA	few	TRBV20-1	TRBJ1-1
TGTGCCACGGGGGGACAGGGGGTATGGGGGCAGTACTTC	CATGGQGVWGQYF	TRBD1	NA	TRBV5-4	TRBJ2-7
TGTGCCAGCAGCCAAGATATCCCCGGGGGGTCGAGCTATGGCTACACCTTC	CASSQDIPGGSSYGYTF	NA	few	TRBV14	TRBJ1-2
TGTGCCATCAGGGCGATACAGGGGGCCACGAGGACCGGGGAGCTGTTTTTT	CAIRAIQGATRTGELFF	TRBD1	NA	TRBV10-3	TRBJ2-2
TGTGCCAGCAGCTACAGGGAGGGTGGCACTGAAGCTTTCTTT	CASSYREGGTEAFF	NA	few	TRBV5-4	TRBJ1-1
TGTGCCAGCAGCCAAACAACTAGCGGGGAAACAGATACGCAGTATTTT	CASSQTTSGETDTQYF	TRBD2	NA	TRBV4-2	TRBJ2-3
TGCAGCGTTGCCCAGGCGGAGGATCAGCCCCAGCATTTT	CSVAQAEDQPQHF	NA	NA	TRBV29-1	TRBJ1-5
TGTGCCAGCAGCGCTAAGACTTCGAGCTCCTACAATGAGCAGTTCTTC	CASSAKTSSSYNEQFF	NA	NA	TRBV9	TRBJ2-1
TGCGCCAGCAGTGAGTTCGGGACTAGCGGGAACACAGATACGCAGTATTTT	CASSEFGTSGNTDTQYF	TRBD2	NA	TRBV10-1	TRBJ2-3
TGTGCCAGCAGTGAAACGGGGGAAAGCTACACCTTC	CASSETGESYTF	NA	NA	TRBV2	TRBJ1-2
TGTGCCAGCAGCTTATCGACAGGGAGTAATGAAAAACTGTTTTTT	CASSLSTGSNEKLFF	TRBD1	NA	TRBV11-2	TRBJ1-4
TGTGCCATCAGGGTGGCGGATGGCTACACCTTC	CAIRVADGYTF	NA	NA	TRBV7-7	TRBJ1-2
TGTGCCAGCTCACCACCGGACAGGTACCTAGGCTACACCTTC	CASSPPDRYLGYTF	TRBD1	few	TRBV18	TRBJ1-2
TGTGCCAGCAGACCCGGGACAGGGCTGGATGAGCAGTTCTTC	CASRPGTGLDEQFF	TRBD1	NA	TRBV4-2	TRBJ2-1
TGTGCCAGCAGCCACCCCGTGGGACAGGGTACATCCTCCGAGCAGTACTTC	CASSHPVGQGTSSEQYF	TRBD1	once	TRBV9	TRBJ2-7
TGTGCCAGTAGTATCCTACAGGGTGGGGCTTTCTTT	CASSILQGGAFF	NA	NA	TRBV19	TRBJ1-1
TGTGCCAGCAGCCGGGACATTAGCTCTGGAAACACCATATATTTT	CASSRDISSGNTIYF	NA	few	TRBV28	TRBJ1-3
TGCAGCGTGGAACCGGGACAGGAGACTAACTATGGCTACACCTTC	CSVEPGQETNYGYTF	TRBD1	NA	TRBV29-1	TRBJ1-2
TGCGCCAGCAGTTCCACGGGACATCAGAACACTGAAGCTTTCTTT	CASSSTGHQNTEAFF	NA	NA	TRBV10-1	TRBJ1-1
TGCGCCAGCAGTCTCCATCGGGGCGGGGTATCAGATACGCAGTATTTT	CASSLHRGGVSDTQYF	NA	NA	TRBV4-1	TRBJ2-3
TGTGCCAGCACCGCCGGGGGCGGGAGGGAGCAGTACTTC	CASTAGGGREQYF	TRBD2	few	TRBV6-1	TRBJ2-7